These 21 T cell receptor beta chains originate from one sample sequenced in a study of T cells in Graves' hyperthyroidism and ophthalmopathy. Amplified TCR beta CDR3 regions came from RNA transcripts. The TCR CDR3 first-round RT-PCR relied on the HTBI primer set. TCRdb recomputed calls from the multiplex PCR reads with MiXCR, one row per CDR3 protein. The sample lists approximately 400,000 distinct CDR3 sequences; roughly 13% were seen once. Sequencing was done on a sample of blood. These receptors all come from a woman aged 55-70 years with Graves' hyperthyroidism.

This clonotype was counted many times. The chain uses TRBV24-1 and TRBJ2-1; the match to TRBD1 covers 8 bases. J lost 6 bases, V lost 3 bases, and 9 bases had no gene match. This CDR3 has 16 residues. Germline V CDR1 and CDR2: KGHDR, SFDVKD. This CDR3 reads CATSDPARTGFNEQFF. The CDR3 coding sequence is TGTGCCACCAGTGATCCGGCCAGGACAGGGTTCAATGAGCAGTTCTTC.

The chain joins TRBV28 to TRBJ2-7; weak D call: TRBD1 (5 bases). Germline loops: CDR1 MDHEN, CDR2 SYDVKM. This CDR3 contains 16 residues. Trimming left V 6 bases short and J 2 bases short, with 20 bases between. The CDR3 reads CASSSTPSTGTYEQYF. In nucleotides, the CDR3 is TGTGCCAGCAGCTCTACCCCCTCAACAGGTACCTACGAGCAGTACTTC.

CDR3 sequence reads: CSAIDRRNTEAFF. Here the CDR3 DNA reads TGCAGTGCTATAGACAGGAGGAACACTGAAGCTTTCTTT. This chain uses TRBV20-1 with TRBJ1-1; tentatively, D is TRBD1 (6 bases). Germline CDR1 is DFQATT and CDR2 is SNEGSKA (reference sequence). This CDR3 has 13 amino acids. Between the trimmed V and J ends, which lost 4 bases and 1 base, there was a span of 10 bases.

Concerning this clonotype itself: A much bigger clone sits one base away, suggesting this may be a read error. The CDR3 sequence: CASCFTEYEQYF. In DNA, the CDR3 is TGTGCCAGCTGCTTTACAGAGTACGAGCAGTACTTC. This chain connects TRBV7-8 to TRBJ2-7; D call uncertain. CDR3 length equals 12 residues. CDR1 SGHVS and CDR2 FQNEAQ come from the germline V gene. Filled out from reference TRBV7-8 and TRBJ2-7, the complete variable domain reads GAGVSQSPRYKVAKRGQDVALRCDPISGHVSLFWYQQALGQGPEFLTYFQNEAQLDKSGLPSDRFFAERPEGSVSTLKIQRTQQEDSAVYLCASCFTEYEQYFGPGTRLTVT.

This clonotype was counted between two and nine times. V is TRBV4-1 and J is TRBJ1-1; TRBD1 aligns across 9 bases. This CDR3 region has 16 residues. After removal of 0 bases from V and 6 bases from J, the junction contained 8 bases not matched to a gene. Per germline, CDR1 MGHRA and CDR2 YSYEKL. The CDR3 sequence is CASSQEPTWTGAEAFF. In DNA form, the CDR3 reads TGCGCCAGCAGCCAAGAGCCTACGTGGACAGGGGCTGAAGCTTTCTTT.

The gene calls are TRBV2 and TRBJ1-1, with D possibly TRBD1 on 6 matching bases. This CDR3 spans 14 amino acids. Looked up from germline, CDR1 is SNHLY and CDR2 is FYNNEI. The V gene lost 3 bases and the J gene lost 1 base, with 9 bases spanning the gap. CDR3 amino acids: CASSEGAGNTEAFF. The CDR3 DNA follows: TGTGCCAGCAGTGAGGGGGCCGGGAACACTGAAGCTTTCTTT.

The genes are TRBV27 and TRBJ2-6, with 11 nucleotides matching TRBD2. CDR1 and CDR2 from the germline V gene are MNHEY and SMNVEV (reference sequence). The length of the CDR3 is 19 residues. V lost 7 bases to trimming and J lost 1 base; unmatched junction nucleotides: 12. The CDR3: CASISLGLAGSSGANVLTF. For the CDR3, the DNA is TGTGCCAGCATCTCTCTCGGACTAGCGGGTTCATCTGGGGCCAACGTCCTGACTTTC.

This clonotype was detected a few times. The chain is built from TRBV30 and TRBJ1-4, with D perhaps matching TRBD1 (5 bases). CDR1 and CDR2 (germline): GTSNPN, SVGIG (reference sequence). Trimming shortened V by 6 bases and J by 7 bases, and 15 bases separated the two germline ends. The CDR3 has 13 residues. CDR3 sequence: CACAGTQVEKLFF. CDR3 in DNA: TGTGCCTGCGCCGGGACGCAGGTTGAAAAACTGTTTTTT.

The table lists this clonotype with many counts. V usage is TRBV12-3 or TRBV12-4 and J usage is TRBJ2-7, with 8 bases aligning to TRBD2. The CDR3 consists of 14 residues. V lost 5 bases to trimming and J lost 6 bases; unmatched junction nucleotides: 9. This chain's CDR3 is CASSRGGRIPEQYF. The CDR3, as DNA: TGTGCCAGCAGTCGCGGCGGGAGGATACCCGAGCAGTACTTC.

This clonotype was recorded many times. The chain recombines TRBV11-2 with TRBJ1-1; TRBD1 matches at 12 bases. The CDR3 totals 14 residues. Germline assignment: CDR1 SGHAT and CDR2 FQNNGV. The J segment lost 5 bases and the V segment lost 5 bases, leaving 3 bases of the junction unmatched. The CDR3 protein is CASSLGQGATEAFF. CDR3 sequence (DNA): TGTGCCAGCAGCCTGGGACAGGGGGCGACTGAAGCTTTCTTT.

This clonotype was seen repeatedly, ten times or more. The rearrangement joins TRBV20-1 to TRBJ1-1, with a possible D match to TRBD1 (5 bases). From germline, CDR1 is DFQATT and CDR2 SNEGSKA (reference sequence). The CDR3 contains 14 residues. V gave up 5 bases and J gave up 12 bases, with 25 bases separating them. CDR3 loop: CSAQTQQDSLGTFF. In DNA, the CDR3 is TGCAGTGCTCAGACCCAACAAGACAGCCTGGGTACTTTCTTT.

This clonotype was counted at least ten times. The chain has TRBV5-1 and TRBJ2-2; possibly TRBD2 for D (5 bases). The germline V gene encodes CDR1 SGHRS and CDR2 YFSETQ. CDR3 length equals 14 residues. V was shortened by 6 bases and J by 2 bases, with 11 bases between the two germline ends. The CDR3, as DNA: TGCGCCAGCAAAGGCGGGTTAAACACCGGGGAGCTGTTTTTT. This sequence encodes CASKGGLNTGELFF.

This chain links TRBV10-3 with TRBJ1-6; possibly TRBD1 for D (6 bases). This CDR3 has 14 residues. Trimming took off 7 bases at V and 9 bases at J, with 16 bases between the two ends. Germline V lookup: CDR1 ENHRY, CDR2 SYGVKD. The CDR3 bases are TGTGCCATCACCAACGAACAGGGTACTTCACCCCTCCACTTT. Its protein product is CAITNEQGTSPLHF.

There are many counts of this clonotype. The CDR3 DNA follows: TGTGCCACCGTATGGTCAGGGGGCGCGTCGGGCTATGGCTACACCTTC. As protein: CATVWSGGASGYGYTF. The chain uses TRBV6-1 and TRBJ1-2; 8 nucleotides line up with TRBD1. Trimming removed 10 bases from V and 4 bases from J; junction bases left unmatched: 17. This CDR3 has 16 residues. Germline V lookup: CDR1 MNHNS, CDR2 SASEGT.

The sample holds a few counts of this clonotype. This chain uses TRBV20-1 with TRBJ2-7, with a possible D match to TRBD1 (6 bases). The CDR3 has 14 amino acids. CDR1 DFQATT and CDR2 SNEGSKA come from the germline V gene (reference sequence). CDR3 nucleotides: TGCAGCGTCGCCTCCAGGGGAACTTCCTACGAGCAGTACTTC. Translating it yields CSVASRGTSYEQYF.

The J gene is TRBJ2-1, the V gene TRBV28; 7 nucleotides align to TRBD2. Germline CDR1 reads MDHEN; CDR2 reads SYDVKM. The CDR3 covers 15 residues. V was clipped by 2 bases and J by 6 bases; unmatched bases: 7. The CDR3 DNA sequence: TGTGCCAGCAGTTTAGCTCCTAGCGGAAGCAATGAGCAGTTCTTC. This encodes CASSLAPSGSNEQFF.

The chain employs TRBV29-1 and TRBJ2-6; D not certain. V lost 4 bases and J lost 2, with 6 bases in between. This CDR3 comprises 13 residues. Germline-derived CDR1 and CDR2 are SQVTM and ANQGSEA. CDR3 in DNA: TGCAGCGTTGGTACAGCTGGGGCCAACGTCCTGACTTTC. Translation gives CSVGTAGANVLTF.

This chain uses TRBV10-3 with TRBJ2-1; TRBD1 is a possible D gene (6 bases). There are 16 residues in the CDR3. From germline, CDR1 is ENHRY and CDR2 SYGVKD. V gave up 0 bases and J gave up 2 bases, with 11 bases separating them. The CDR3 here is CAISESTGKTYNEQFF. DNA for the CDR3: TGTGCCATCAGTGAGTCAACAGGGAAGACCTACAATGAGCAGTTCTTC.

This clonotype was seen repeatedly, ten times or more. The CDR3 DNA reads as TGTGCCACCAGCAGAGATCTAGCGGGATCCTACAATGAGCAGTTCTTC. As protein: CATSRDLAGSYNEQFF. The chain has TRBV15 and TRBJ2-1, with 9 bases matching TRBD2. CDR3 length equals 16 residues. The V gene end was trimmed by 0 bases and the J gene end by 1 base; junction bases not matched to a gene: 1. CDR1 and CDR2 from the germline V gene are LNHNV and YYDKDF (reference sequence). The entire variable domain, with the rest obtained from reference TRBV15 and TRBJ2-1, is as follows: DAMVIQNPRYQVTQFGKPVTLSCSQTLNHNVMYWYQQKSSQAPKLLFHYYDKDFNNEADTPDNFQSRRPNTSFCFLDIRSPGLGDTAMYLCATSRDLAGSYNEQFFGPGTRLTVL.

This clonotype was found a few times. The chain links TRBV7-9 to TRBJ1-2; D remains unclear. The CDR3 has 14 amino acids. V dropped 4 bases and J dropped 2 bases, with 11 bases sitting between them. CDR1 and CDR2 (germline): SEHNR, FQNEAQ (reference sequence). In nucleotides, the CDR3 is TGTGCCAGCAGCTCATGGGGAGCCAACTATGGCTACACCTTC. Translation: CASSSWGANYGYTF.

This clonotype has ten or more counts. The rearrangement uses TRBV20-1 and TRBJ2-1; 10 nucleotides agree with TRBD2. The CDR3 extends over 16 amino acids. The V gene end was trimmed by 3 bases and the J gene end by 7 bases; junction bases not matched to a gene: 12. Germline V CDR1 and CDR2: DFQATT, SNEGSKA (reference sequence). The CDR3 spells CSARLRASGSLNEQFF. The CDR3 DNA sequence: TGCAGTGCTAGGCTGAGGGCTAGCGGGAGCTTAAATGAGCAGTTCTTC.